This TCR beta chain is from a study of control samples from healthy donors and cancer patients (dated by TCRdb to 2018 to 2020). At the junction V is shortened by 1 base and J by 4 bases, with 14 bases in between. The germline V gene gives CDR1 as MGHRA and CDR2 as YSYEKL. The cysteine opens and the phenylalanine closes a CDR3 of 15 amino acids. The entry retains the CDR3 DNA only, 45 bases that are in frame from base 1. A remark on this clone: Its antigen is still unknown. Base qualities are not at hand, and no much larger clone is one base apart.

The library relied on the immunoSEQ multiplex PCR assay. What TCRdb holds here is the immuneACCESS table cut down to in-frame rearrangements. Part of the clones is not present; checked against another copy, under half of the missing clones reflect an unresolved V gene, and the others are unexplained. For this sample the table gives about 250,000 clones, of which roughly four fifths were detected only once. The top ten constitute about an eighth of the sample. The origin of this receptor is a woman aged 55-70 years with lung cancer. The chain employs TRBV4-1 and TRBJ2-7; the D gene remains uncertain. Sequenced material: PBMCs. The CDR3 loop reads CASSQALDGPYEQYF. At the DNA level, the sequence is TGCGCCAGCAGCCAAGCACTGGACGGCCCGTACGAGCAGTACTTC.